This T cell receptor (beta chain) was profiled in a study of blood T cell repertoires in COVID-19. Across the whole study: The samples span acute and convalescent COVID-19 from the United States, Italy and Spain.

Original handling: Estimated nucleated cell counts came from reference gene primer amplification. Data came from immunoSEQ multiplex PCR; TCRdb stores just in-frame clones and leaves some out. That table furnishes V, J and clone size, whereas the DNA furnished D and trimming. The profile shows roughly 300,000 clones, 86% of them singletons. Trimming removed 3 bases from V and 2 bases from J; junction bases left unmatched: 5. This CDR3 is built from 14 residues. From germline, CDR1 is GTSNPN and CDR2 SVGIG (reference sequence). The receptor's source is a woman between 50 and 59 years old with acute or convalescent COVID-19. The chain is built from TRBV30 and TRBJ2-7; 9 bases align to TRBD1. The sample taken for sequencing was peripheral blood. CDR3 DNA: TGTGCCTGGAGGCCGTGGGACAGGGCCTACGAGCAGTACTTC. Protein sequence: CAWRPWDRAYEQYF.